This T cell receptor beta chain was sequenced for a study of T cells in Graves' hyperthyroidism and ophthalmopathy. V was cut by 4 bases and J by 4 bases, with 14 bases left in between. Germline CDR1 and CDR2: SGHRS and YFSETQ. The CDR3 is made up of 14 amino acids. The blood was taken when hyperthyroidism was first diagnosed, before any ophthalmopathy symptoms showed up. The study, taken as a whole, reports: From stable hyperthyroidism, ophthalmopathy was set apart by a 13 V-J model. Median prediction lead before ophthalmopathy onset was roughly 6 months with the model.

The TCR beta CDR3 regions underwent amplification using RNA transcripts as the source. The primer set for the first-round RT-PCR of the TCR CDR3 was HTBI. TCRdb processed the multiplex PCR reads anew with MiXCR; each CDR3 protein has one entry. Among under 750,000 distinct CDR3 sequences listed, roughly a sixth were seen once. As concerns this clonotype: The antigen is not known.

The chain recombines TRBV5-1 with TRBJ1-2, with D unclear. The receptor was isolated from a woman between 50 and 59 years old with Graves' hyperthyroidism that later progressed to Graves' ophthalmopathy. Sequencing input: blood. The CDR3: CASSDDTITYGYTF. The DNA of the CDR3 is TGCGCCAGCAGCGACGATACGATTACCTATGGCTACACCTTC.